This TCR beta chain was observed in a study of T cells in Graves' hyperthyroidism and ophthalmopathy. Study-wide results and caveats: Most thyroid clonotypes that were expanded above 0.001 also turned up in blood.

Newly diagnosed patients aged 18 to 65 had hyperthyroidism of under 2 months' duration. The study based diagnoses on clinical symptoms, serum thyroxine and TRAb, thyroid ultrasound and orbital computed tomography. About 10 ml of fresh peripheral blood supplied the PBMCs. The V gene end was trimmed by 3 bases and the J gene end by 8 bases; junction bases not matched to a gene: 5. The CDR3 loop spans 13 amino acids. Germline loops: CDR1 KGHDR, CDR2 SFDVKD. The CDR3 regions of TCR beta were amplified from RNA transcripts. During a first-round RT-PCR of the TCR CDR3, the HTBI primer set was used. MiXCR, run by TCRdb on the multiplex PCR reads, gives a single entry per CDR3 protein. The repertoire consists of around 350,000 distinct CDR3 sequences, with approximately 20% occurring once and the leading ten covering about 4%. The table lists this clonotype with many counts. As yet, its antigen is unknown. A read error may be the cause here, since a much bigger clone is one base away.

The receptor was derived from a young woman with Graves' hyperthyroidism. Sequenced: blood. The chain employs TRBV24-1 and TRBJ1-2, with 7 positions matching TRBD1. The CDR3 nucleotides are TGTGCCACCAGTGATGGGACAGCAAGGGGCTACACCTTC. It specifies CATSDGTARGYTF.